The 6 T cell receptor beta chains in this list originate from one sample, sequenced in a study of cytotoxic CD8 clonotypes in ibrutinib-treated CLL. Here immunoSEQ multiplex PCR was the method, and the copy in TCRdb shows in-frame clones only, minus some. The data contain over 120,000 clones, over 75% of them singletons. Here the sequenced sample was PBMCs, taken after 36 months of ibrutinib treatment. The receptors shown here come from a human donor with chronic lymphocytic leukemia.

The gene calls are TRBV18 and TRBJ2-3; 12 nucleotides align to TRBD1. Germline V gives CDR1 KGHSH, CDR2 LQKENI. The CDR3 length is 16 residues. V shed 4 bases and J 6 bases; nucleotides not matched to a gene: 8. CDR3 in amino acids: CASSLFGTGGSDTQYF. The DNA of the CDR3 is TGTGCCAGCTCACTTTTCGGGACAGGGGGCTCCGATACGCAGTATTTT.

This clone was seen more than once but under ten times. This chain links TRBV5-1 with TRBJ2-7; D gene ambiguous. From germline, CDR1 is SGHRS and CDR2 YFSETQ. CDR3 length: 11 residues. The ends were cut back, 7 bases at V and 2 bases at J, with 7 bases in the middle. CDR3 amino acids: CASDGPYEQYF. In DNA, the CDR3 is TGCGCCAGCGACGGACCCTACGAGCAGTACTTC.

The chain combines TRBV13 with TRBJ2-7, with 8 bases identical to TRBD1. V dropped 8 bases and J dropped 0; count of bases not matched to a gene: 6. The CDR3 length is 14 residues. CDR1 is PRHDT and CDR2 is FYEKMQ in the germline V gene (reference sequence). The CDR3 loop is CASSWTGNSYEQYF. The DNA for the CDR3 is TGTGCCAGCTCCTGGACAGGGAACTCCTACGAGCAGTACTTC.

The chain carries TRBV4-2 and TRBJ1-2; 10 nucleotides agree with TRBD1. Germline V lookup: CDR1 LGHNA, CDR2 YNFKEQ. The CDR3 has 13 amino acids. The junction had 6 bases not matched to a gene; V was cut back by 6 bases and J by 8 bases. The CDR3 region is CASRRQGAQGYTF. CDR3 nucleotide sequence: TGTGCCAGCAGACGACAGGGGGCGCAGGGCTACACCTTC.

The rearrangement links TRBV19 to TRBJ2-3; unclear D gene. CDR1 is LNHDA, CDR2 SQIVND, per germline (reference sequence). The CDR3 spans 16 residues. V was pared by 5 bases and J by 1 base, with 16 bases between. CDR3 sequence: CASSLRLGLGTDTQYF. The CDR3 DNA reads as TGTGCCAGTAGTCTCAGACTGGGTTTGGGCACAGATACGCAGTATTTT.

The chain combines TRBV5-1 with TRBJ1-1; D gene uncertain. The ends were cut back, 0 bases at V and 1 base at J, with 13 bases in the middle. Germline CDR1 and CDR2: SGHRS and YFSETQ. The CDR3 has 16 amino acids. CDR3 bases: TGCGCCAGCAGCTTGGCGGGCCAAGGGAGGAACACTGAAGCTTTCTTT. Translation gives CASSLAGQGRNTEAFF. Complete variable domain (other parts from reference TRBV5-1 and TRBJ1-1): KAGVTQTPRYLIKTRGQQVTLSCSPISGHRSVSWYQQTPGQGLQFLFEYFSETQRNKGNFPGRFSGRQFSNSRSEMNVSTLELGDSALYLCASSLAGQGRNTEAFFGQGTRLTVV.